Sequencing of this T cell receptor beta chain was carried out in a study of PD-1 blockade in classical Hodgkin lymphoma. General study findings and limits: Exclusion removed patients who began nivolumab under 1 year after ASCT. Those achieving complete response showed baseline diversity like newly diagnosed patients. While CD8+ TCR diversity did not rise significantly by C4D1, CD4+ TCR diversity did.

This clone has just one count. Its antigen is unidentified. V dropped 0 bases and J dropped 7 bases, with 17 bases sitting between them. CDR1 SGHDT and CDR2 YYEEEE come from the germline V gene. The CDR3 loop spans 15 amino acids. The protocol was immunoSEQ multiplex PCR, while the TCRdb copy is restricted to in-frame clones and leaves out a portion. The sample consists of roughly 100,000 clones, approximately 90% of them appearing once. Time point here: cycle 4 day 1 (C4D1), after 5 to 7 weeks of nivolumab. Each of the patients experienced relapse following autologous stem cell transplantation, and their brentuximab vedotin exposure differed. Complete response, partial response or progressive disease was each patient's best response.

The clonotype was recovered from a human donor with classical Hodgkin lymphoma. V gene TRBV5-6 combines with J gene TRBJ2-7; D not resolved. The material sequenced was peripheral blood mononuclear cells (PBMCs), taken before the fourth cycle of nivolumab. This CDR3 reads CASSLESGPVDEQYF. The CDR3 region has the DNA TGTGCCAGCAGCTTGGAGTCCGGTCCTGTCGATGAGCAGTACTTC.